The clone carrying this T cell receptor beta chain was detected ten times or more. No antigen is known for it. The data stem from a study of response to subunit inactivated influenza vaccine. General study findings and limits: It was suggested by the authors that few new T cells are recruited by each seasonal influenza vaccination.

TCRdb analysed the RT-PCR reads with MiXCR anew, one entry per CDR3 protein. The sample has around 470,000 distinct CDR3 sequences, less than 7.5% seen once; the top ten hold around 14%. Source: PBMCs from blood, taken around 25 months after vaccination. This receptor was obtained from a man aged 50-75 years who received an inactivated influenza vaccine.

The CDR3 is CASSYSTGSTDTQYF. CDR3 coding DNA: TGTGCCAGCAGTTACTCGACAGGATCCACAGATACGCAGTATTTT. J is TRBJ2-3 and V is TRBV6-5, with D tentatively TRBD1 (6 bases). V was shortened by 0 bases and J by 2 bases, with 9 bases between the two germline ends. Looked up from germline, CDR1 is MNHEY and CDR2 is SVGAGI. The CDR3 consists of 15 residues.